This T cell receptor (beta chain) appears in the sequencing data of a study of CD8 T cells in ankylosing spondylitis. A remark on this clonotype: The antigen remains undetermined.

Quantitative 5'-RACE with molecular barcodes generated TCR beta libraries. MiXCR was run by TCRdb on the 5' RACE reads, yielding one entry per CDR3 protein. The sample includes about 800,000 distinct CDR3 sequences, 10% to 15% of them seen just once. Study outcomes and limitations: Researchers reportedly found disease-linked clones significantly enriched in matched ankylosing spondylitis synovial fluid. In the blood and synovial fluid of reactive arthritis, some motif variants had been previously reported. Clones linked to the disease showed a CD8+ phenotype. They occurred at relatively low frequencies in peripheral blood. Ankylosing spondylitis blood appeared to carry a characteristic TCR beta motif of roughly 8 highly homologous variants.

The V segment lost 0 bases and the J segment 4 bases; nucleotides outside the gene matches: 7. This CDR3 is built from 16 residues. The germline V gene has CDR1 DFQATT and CDR2 SNEGSKA (reference sequence). The TCR was taken from a male donor with ankylosing spondylitis. The chain recombines TRBV20-1 with TRBJ2-3, with 10 bases matching TRBD2. Material for sequencing was blood, either unsorted or a sorted T cell fraction (not recorded which). The CDR3 DNA is TGCAGTGCTAGAGAAAGCGGGGGGGCGTACTCAGATACGCAGTATTTT. It specifies CSARESGGAYSDTQYF.